This T cell receptor beta chain was identified during a study of blood T cell repertoires in COVID-19 (dated by TCRdb to between 2020 and 2021). About the study as a whole: Collaborator samples came from the United States, Italy and Spain and covered acute and convalescent phases of COVID-19. The material from the prospective study consisted of cDNA or gDNA derived from T cells, B-cell-depleted T cells, or PBMCs. Deeply sampled blood TCRbeta repertoires from subjects exposed to, actively infected with, or recovered from COVID-19 were included in the dataset. The repertoires were released in a freely available public database meant as a resource for research on the immune response to SARS-CoV-2. Samples were obtained from the ongoing ImmuneRACE study (first 160 participants) and from some 1,200 subjects provided by 6 global collaborators. The sample metadata nearly always contained a de-identified subject ID, COVID-19 status, age in years and sex. Where available, HLA class I and class II types were obtained from metadata supplied by the sample provider rather than from assay-based typing. Here is what the overall study found, with its caveats: The quantity of clinical and demographic metadata differed by source and by participant and was supplied without curation.

On this clone: Its antigen is unknown. No base quality values were provided; no much bigger clone lies one nucleotide off.

The immunoSEQ Assay, a bias-controlled multiplex PCR, was used to amplify TCRbeta CDR3 regions from genomic DNA. The paper's processing steps were these. Within the assay, amplification of reference gene primers was used to estimate how many nucleated cells each sample contained. Sequence reads were collapsed and filtered to measure the absolute abundance of every unique TCRbeta CDR3 rearrangement. Productive Simpson clonality was computed per sample as the square root of Simpson's diversity index over productive rearrangements. TCRdb stores this immuneACCESS table with in-frame sequences only. Part of the clones is absent; in the studies checked, under half of the shortfall reflects unresolved V genes, and no reason is known for the rest. V, J and clone size were drawn from that table, and D and trimming were deduced from the DNA. The sample table shows some 80,000 clones, and 86% are seen once. The ten biggest clones cover about 5% of the sample.

Cut back by 6 bases and 0 bases, the V and J ends lie 12 bases apart. In the germline V gene (reference sequence), CDR1 corresponds to MNHEY and CDR2 to SMNVEV. The cysteine opens and the phenylalanine closes a CDR3 of 16 amino acids. Of the read, only the CDR3 DNA is kept; its 48 bases are in frame from base 1. The collaborating institutions used their own protocols to collect whole blood in K2EDTA tubes. For TCRbeta analysis, collaborators shipped samples as frozen whole blood, isolated PBMCs, or DNA extracted from either of those sample types. Sequencing input: peripheral blood. The clonotype comes from a man aged 50-59 years with active or convalescent COVID-19. The rearranged chain carries TRBV27 and TRBJ1-6, with the D gene uncertain. The CDR3 has the sequence CASRADPSSYNSPLHF. The DNA sequence follows: TGTGCCAGCAGAGCCGATCCGAGCTCCTATAATTCACCCCTCCACTTT.